This TCR beta chain is drawn from a study of shared clonotypes between healthy human individuals. Study observations and caveats: Larger estimated richness was generally seen in naive subsets than in memory subsets. Non-shared clonotypes showed lower generation probabilities than clonotypes common to all four donors.

Donors were healthy HIV-negative adults without recently reported acute infections or vaccinations. The germline CDR1 and CDR2 sequences are SGHKS and YYEKEE (reference sequence). Trimming cost V 4 bases and J 1 base; bases outside gene matches: 3. This CDR3 is built from 14 residues. On this clone: Its matching antigen is unknown.

Using immunoSEQ multiplex PCR, the repertoire was profiled, and TCRdb retains in-frame clones only, with some absent. The sample has approximately 1,000,000 clones, 60% to 80% seen once; the top ten hold approximately 0.95%. The TCR was taken from a man aged 18 to 29 in good health. Some clones in this sample may be carry-over from other donors' samples. The chain couples TRBV5-5 to TRBJ1-1, with 8 bases matching TRBD1. Sequencing was carried out using memory CD4+ T cells from PBMCs. The subset was: CD45RA-negative fraction. DNA for the CDR3: TGTGCCAGCAGCGCGGGGACAGGGAACACTGAAGCTTTCTTT. Translation: CASSAGTGNTEAFF.